What follows are 20 T cell receptor beta chains derived from one specimen sequenced in a study of OX40 agonist ivuxolimab in advanced cancers. To prepare the library, the immunoSEQ multiplex PCR assay was applied. TCRdb took this table from immuneACCESS and kept in-frame rearrangements with V and J called. Such tables lack part of the clones; where checked against another copy, unresolved V genes explain under half of the gap, and the rest is unexplained. The sample includes just over 60,000 clones, with more than 85% observed a single time. 0.62% of the sample lies in the top ten. Sample: CD4+ or CD8+ T cells sorted from blood, taken in a trial of the OX40 agonist ivuxolimab. These receptors all come from an adult with an advanced solid tumor such as melanoma, head and neck, liver or kidney cancer.

The chain uses TRBV19 and TRBJ2-3; 9 bases agree with TRBD2. The CDR3 runs to 15 residues. The germline V gene has CDR1 LNHDA and CDR2 SQIVND (reference sequence). The J segment lost 2 bases and the V segment lost 1 base, leaving 1 base of the junction unmatched. The CDR3: CASSIGLAVTDTQYF. DNA for the CDR3: TGTGCCAGTAGTATAGGACTAGCGGTCACAGATACGCAGTATTTT.

The V gene is TRBV6-5, the J gene TRBJ1-1, with 12 bases that match TRBD1. The CDR3 spans 15 residues. The V gene end was trimmed by 5 bases and the J gene end by 4 bases; junction bases not matched to a gene: 5. Per germline, CDR1 MNHEY and CDR2 SVGAGI. The CDR3 protein is CASSGDRGRITEAFF. As DNA, the CDR3 is TGTGCCAGCAGTGGGGACAGGGGGCGTATCACTGAAGCTTTCTTT.

This chain joins TRBV6-1 and TRBJ1-1; 9 bases line up with TRBD1. V lost 7 bases to trimming and J lost 5 bases; unmatched junction nucleotides: 8. The CDR3 loop spans 14 amino acids. From germline, CDR1 is MNHNS and CDR2 SASEGT. This CDR3 is CASTDRQGGTEAFF. In DNA, the CDR3 is TGTGCCAGCACCGACCGACAGGGGGGGACTGAAGCTTTCTTT.

The chain has TRBV18 and TRBJ2-3; D ambiguous. Trimming removed 3 bases from V and 5 bases from J, with 9 bases in between. In germline, CDR1 is KGHSH, CDR2 LQKENI. The CDR3 totals 13 residues. Here the CDR3 reads CASSPSSKDTQYF. CDR3 DNA sequence: TGTGCCAGCTCACCCTCTTCGAAAGATACGCAGTATTTT.

The V and J genes are TRBV5-4 and TRBJ2-7, with 9 bases lining up with TRBD1. CDR3 length: 14 residues. Germline CDR1 reads SGHNT; CDR2 reads YYREEE (reference sequence). Losses at the gene ends were 3 bases for V and 4 bases for J; bases not matched to a gene: 5. The CDR3 spells CASSYGTGNYEQYF. In DNA form, the CDR3 reads TGTGCCAGCAGCTATGGGACAGGGAATTACGAGCAGTACTTC.

The chain carries TRBV11-3 and TRBJ2-7, with D possibly matching TRBD2 (5 bases). Germline values: CDR1 SGHNT, CDR2 YENEEA. Trimming removed 3 bases from V and 10 bases from J, with 10 bases in between. The CDR3 totals 11 residues. CDR3 residues: CASSFGDYQYF. The CDR3 coding sequence is TGTGCCAGCAGCTTCGGCGACTATCAGTACTTC.

The gene calls are TRBV15 and TRBJ1-5, with TRBD1 matching 8 bases. The CDR3 is 14 residues long. Germline CDR1 and CDR2: LNHNV and YYDKDF (reference sequence). Trimming took 8 bases from V and 9 from J; bases not matched to a gene: 12. The CDR3 bases are TGTGCCACCGGACAGGGTCGGAGAAAAGGGCCCCAGCATTTT. Amino acids: CATGQGRRKGPQHF.

V usage is TRBV21-1 and J usage is TRBJ1-1. TRBV21-1 is flagged as a pseudogene. This CDR3 is built from 15 residues. In DNA, the CDR3 is TGTGCCAGCAGCAAATCACCAAGTGGAGGGGATTTAGCTTTCTTT. It specifies CASSKSPSGGDLAFF.

This chain connects TRBV30 to TRBJ1-1, with 9 nucleotides matching TRBD1. CDR3 size: 16 residues. V was clipped by 2 bases and J by 5 bases; unmatched bases: 12. CDR1 and CDR2 (germline): GTSNPN, SVGIG (reference sequence). CDR3 coding DNA: TGTGCCTGGAGTCCGGGGGGACAGGGAATATGGACTGAAGCTTTCTTT. This encodes CAWSPGGQGIWTEAFF.

Here the CDR3 reads CARIMTVNTEAFF. The CDR3 DNA reads TGTGCCCGCATCATGACAGTGAACACTGAAGCTTTCTTT. This sequence joins TRBV6-1 and TRBJ1-1, with TRBD1 as a possible D gene (5 bases). This CDR3 comprises 13 residues. Deletions cut 11 bases from V and 0 bases from J, with 13 bases between. The germline V gene has CDR1 MNHNS and CDR2 SASEGT.

The chain carries TRBV6-1 and TRBJ2-7; D ambiguous. Trimming pared 6 bases from V and 6 bases from J, leaving 18 bases between. Germline loops: CDR1 MNHNS, CDR2 SASEGT. The CDR3 runs 14 residues. CDR3 DNA: TGTGCCAGCAGCCCCCCGGAAGGGTTCGGCGAGCAGTACTTC. Translating gives CASSPPEGFGEQYF.

This chain joins TRBV9 and TRBJ2-2; no clear D. In germline, CDR1 is SGDLS, CDR2 YYNGEE. With 0 bases removed from V and 6 bases from J, the gap between germline ends came to 6 bases. The length of the CDR3 is 13 residues. CDR3 nucleotide sequence: TGTGCCAGCAGCGTAGCTACTTCCGGGGAGCTGTTTTTT. Residues: CASSVATSGELFF.

V and J are TRBV18 and TRBJ2-1, with 11 bases identical to TRBD1. V lost 4 bases to trimming and J lost 9 bases; unmatched junction nucleotides: 5. The CDR3 is 14 residues long. Germline CDR1 is KGHSH and CDR2 is LQKENI. The CDR3 region has the DNA TGTGCCAGCTCACTCAGGACAGGGGGCGGTGAGCAGTTCTTC. As protein: CASSLRTGGGEQFF.

The CDR3 region is CASSAWTPQETQYF. The DNA of the CDR3 is TGTGCCAGCAGTGCCTGGACTCCTCAAGAGACCCAGTACTTC. The rearrangement links TRBV6-1 to TRBJ2-5; D might be TRBD2 (5 bases). The V end lost 4 bases, the J end lost 2 bases, and 11 bases lay between the germline ends. Germline V gene lookup returns CDR1 MNHNS and CDR2 SASEGT. The CDR3 consists of 14 residues.

This clone was recorded once. The chain couples TRBV5-4 to TRBJ1-2; D unresolved. CDR1 SGHNT and CDR2 YYREEE come from the germline V gene (reference sequence). Trimming cost V 3 bases and J 1 base, with 7 bases left between them. The CDR3 loop spans 13 amino acids. The CDR3 DNA is TGTGCCAGCAGCTCTCTGGATAACTATGGCTACACCTTC. Amino acids: CASSSLDNYGYTF.

This chain links TRBV10-3 with TRBJ1-6; possible D gene TRBD1, 5 bases. The V gene lost 2 bases and the J gene lost 7 bases, with 9 bases spanning the gap. CDR1 and CDR2 from the germline V gene are ENHRY and SYGVKD. The CDR3 consists of 14 residues. CDR3 DNA sequence: TGTGCCATCAGTGAGAACAGGCCCAATTCACCCCTCCACTTT. Translated: CAISENRPNSPLHF.

The rearrangement joins TRBV6-5 to TRBJ2-7; D is unresolved. Trimming left V 6 bases short and J 5 bases short, with 14 bases between. Germline assignment: CDR1 MNHEY and CDR2 SVGAGI. The CDR3 loop spans 13 amino acids. In nucleotides, the CDR3 is TGTGCCAGCAGGGCACAAGGGTTCCACGAGCAGTACTTC. Encoded protein: CASRAQGFHEQYF.

The chain recombines TRBV5-1 with TRBJ2-1; no clear D. The CDR3 is made up of 12 amino acids. Germline values: CDR1 SGHRS, CDR2 YFSETQ. Trimming pared 1 base from V and 4 bases from J, leaving 3 bases between. In nucleotides, the CDR3 is TGCGCCAGCAGCTTGCAATACAATGAGCAGTTCTTC. It codes for CASSLQYNEQFF.

V and J are TRBV14 and TRBJ1-3, with D unresolved. The V gene lost 1 base and the J gene lost 9 bases, with 4 bases spanning the gap. This CDR3 region has 11 residues. Germline-derived CDR1 and CDR2 are SGHDN and FVKESK. The CDR3 DNA reads TGTGCCAGCAGCCAAGTAGGCACCATATATTTT. Its translation is CASSQVGTIYF.

The chain is built from TRBV5-6 and TRBJ1-2; D not certain. The length of the CDR3 is 15 residues. Germline V CDR1 and CDR2: SGHDT, YYEEEE. V was pared by 4 bases and J by 4 bases, with 17 bases between. The CDR3 DNA sequence: TGTGCCAGCAGCCCGAAAGTCCGGGTGATCTATGGCTACACCTTC. Amino acid sequence: CASSPKVRVIYGYTF.